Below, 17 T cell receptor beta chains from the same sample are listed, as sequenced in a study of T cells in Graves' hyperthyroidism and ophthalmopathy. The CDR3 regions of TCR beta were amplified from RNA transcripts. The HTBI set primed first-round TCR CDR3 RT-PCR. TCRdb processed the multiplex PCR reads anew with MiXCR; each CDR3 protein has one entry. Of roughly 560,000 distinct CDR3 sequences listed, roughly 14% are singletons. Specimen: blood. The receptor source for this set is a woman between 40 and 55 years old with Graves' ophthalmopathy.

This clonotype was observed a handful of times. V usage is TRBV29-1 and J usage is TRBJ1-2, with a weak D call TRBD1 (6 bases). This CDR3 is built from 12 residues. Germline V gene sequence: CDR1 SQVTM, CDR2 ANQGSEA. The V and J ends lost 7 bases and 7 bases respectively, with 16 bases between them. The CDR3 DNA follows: TGCAGCGCCCCTTGGGGGGCAGGTGGCTACACCTTC. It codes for CSAPWGAGGYTF.

Here the CDR3 DNA reads TGCAGTGCTAGGGTATCCGGGACCGATCAGCCCCAGCATTTT. Protein product: CSARVSGTDQPQHF. The gene calls are TRBV20-1 and TRBJ1-5, with D possibly being TRBD1 (5 bases). CDR1 and CDR2 (germline): DFQATT, SNEGSKA (reference sequence). V shed 3 bases and J shed 5 bases, with 14 bases lying between them. The CDR3 runs 14 residues.

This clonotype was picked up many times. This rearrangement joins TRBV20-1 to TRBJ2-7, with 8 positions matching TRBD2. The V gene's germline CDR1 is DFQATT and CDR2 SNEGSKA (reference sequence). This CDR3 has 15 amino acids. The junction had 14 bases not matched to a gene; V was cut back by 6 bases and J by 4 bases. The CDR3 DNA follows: TGCAGTGCCTCGGGGGGGGCGGGAGGATTATACGAGCAGTACTTC. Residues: CSASGGAGGLYEQYF.

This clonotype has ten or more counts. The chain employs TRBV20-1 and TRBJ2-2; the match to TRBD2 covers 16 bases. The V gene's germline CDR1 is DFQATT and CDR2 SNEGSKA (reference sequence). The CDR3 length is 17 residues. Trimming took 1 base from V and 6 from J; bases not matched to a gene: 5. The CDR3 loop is CSARGLGLAGGSGELFF. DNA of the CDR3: TGCAGTGCTAGAGGCCTGGGACTAGCGGGAGGGTCCGGGGAGCTGTTTTTT.

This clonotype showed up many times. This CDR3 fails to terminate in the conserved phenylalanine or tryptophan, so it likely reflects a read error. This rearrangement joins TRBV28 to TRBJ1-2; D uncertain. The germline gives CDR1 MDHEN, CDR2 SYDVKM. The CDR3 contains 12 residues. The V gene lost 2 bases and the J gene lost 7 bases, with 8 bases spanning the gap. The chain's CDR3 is CASSLGVGGYTL. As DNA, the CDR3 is TGTGCCAGCAGTTTAGGGGTTGGTGGCTACACCCTC.

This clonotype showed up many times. The CDR3 DNA reads TGCGCCAGCAGCGTGGACAGGTCCTACGAGCAGTACTTC. This gives the protein CASSVDRSYEQYF. This chain uses TRBV5-1 with TRBJ2-7; the match to TRBD1 covers 7 bases. This CDR3 is 13 amino acids long. Germline V gene lookup returns CDR1 SGHRS and CDR2 YFSETQ. J lost 1 base, V lost 4 bases, and 2 bases had no gene match.

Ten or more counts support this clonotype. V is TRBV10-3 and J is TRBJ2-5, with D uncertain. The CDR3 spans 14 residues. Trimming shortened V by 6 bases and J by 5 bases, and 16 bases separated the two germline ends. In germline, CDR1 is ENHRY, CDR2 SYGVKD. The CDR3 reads CAISSNGVWETQYF. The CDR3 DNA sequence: TGTGCCATCAGCTCAAATGGGGTATGGGAGACCCAGTACTTC.

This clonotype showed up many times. The CDR3 coding sequence is TGTGCCAGCAGTTACTTACGAGTTAACACTGAAGCTTTCTTT. Amino acids: CASSYLRVNTEAFF. The rearrangement links TRBV6-5 to TRBJ1-1; D is unclear. V lost 1 base and J 2 bases, leaving 8 bases between the germline ends. CDR3 length equals 14 residues. CDR1 is MNHEY, CDR2 SVGAGI, per germline.

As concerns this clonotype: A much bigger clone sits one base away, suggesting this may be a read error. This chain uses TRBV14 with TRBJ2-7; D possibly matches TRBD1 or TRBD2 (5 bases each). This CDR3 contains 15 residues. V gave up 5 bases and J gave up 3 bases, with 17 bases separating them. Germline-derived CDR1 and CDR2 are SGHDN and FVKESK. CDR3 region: CASSSTIGGYYEQYF. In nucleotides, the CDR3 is TGTGCCAGCAGCTCTACAATTGGGGGATACTACGAGCAGTACTTC.

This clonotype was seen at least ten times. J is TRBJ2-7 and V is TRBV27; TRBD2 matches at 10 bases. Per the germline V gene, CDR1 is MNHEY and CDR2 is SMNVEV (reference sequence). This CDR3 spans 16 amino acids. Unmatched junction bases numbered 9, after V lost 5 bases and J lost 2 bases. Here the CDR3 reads CASSPTGTSETYEQYF. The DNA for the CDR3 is TGTGCCAGCAGTCCTACCGGGACTAGCGAAACCTACGAGCAGTACTTC.

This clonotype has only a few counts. This CDR3 is CASKEWETQYF. The CDR3 bases are TGTGCCAGCAAAGAGTGGGAGACCCAGTACTTC. The chain combines TRBV7-3 with TRBJ2-5; D is undetermined. This CDR3 is 11 amino acids long. Germline loops: CDR1 SGHTA, CDR2 FQGTGA. The V end lost 7 bases, the J end lost 5 bases, and 8 bases lay between the germline ends. Based on the CDR3 plus reference TRBV7-3 and TRBJ2-5, the full variable domain is GAGVSQTPSNKVTEKGKYVELRCDPISGHTALYWYRQSLGQGPEFLIYFQGTGAADDSGLPNDRFFAVRPEGSVSTLKIQRTERGDSAVYLCASKEWETQYFGPGTRLLVL.

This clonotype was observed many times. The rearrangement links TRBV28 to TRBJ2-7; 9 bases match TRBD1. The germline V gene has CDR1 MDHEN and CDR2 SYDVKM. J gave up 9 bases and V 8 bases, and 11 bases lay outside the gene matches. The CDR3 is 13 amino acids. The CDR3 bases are TGTGCCAGCTCGTATAGGGACAGGGCTGTGCAGTACTTC. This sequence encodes CASSYRDRAVQYF.

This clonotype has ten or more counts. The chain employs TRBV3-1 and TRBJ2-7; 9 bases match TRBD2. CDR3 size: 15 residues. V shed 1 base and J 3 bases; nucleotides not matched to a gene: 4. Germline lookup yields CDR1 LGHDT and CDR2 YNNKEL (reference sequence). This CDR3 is CASSQGGRALYEQYF. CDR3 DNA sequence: TGTGCCAGCAGCCAAGGCGGGAGGGCCCTCTACGAGCAGTACTTC.

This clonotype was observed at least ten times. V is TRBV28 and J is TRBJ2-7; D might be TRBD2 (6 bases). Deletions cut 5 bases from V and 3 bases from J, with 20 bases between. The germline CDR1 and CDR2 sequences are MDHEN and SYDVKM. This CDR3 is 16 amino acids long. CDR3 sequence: CASSPRLRWEDYEQYF. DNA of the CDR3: TGTGCCAGCAGTCCGCGCCTCAGGTGGGAGGACTACGAGCAGTACTTC.

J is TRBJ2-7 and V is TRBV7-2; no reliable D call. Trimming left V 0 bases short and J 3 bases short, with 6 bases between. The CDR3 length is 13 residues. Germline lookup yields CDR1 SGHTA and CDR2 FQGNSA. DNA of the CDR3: TGTGCCAGCAGCTTAGCGGTAGACTACGAGCAGTACTTC. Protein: CASSLAVDYEQYF.

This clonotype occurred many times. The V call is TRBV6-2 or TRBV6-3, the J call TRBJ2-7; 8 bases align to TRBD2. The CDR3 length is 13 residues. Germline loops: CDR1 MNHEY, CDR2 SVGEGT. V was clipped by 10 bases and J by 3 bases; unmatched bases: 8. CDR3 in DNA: TGTGCCACCAACTTAGCGGGGAACTACGAGCAGTACTTC. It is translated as CATNLAGNYEQYF.

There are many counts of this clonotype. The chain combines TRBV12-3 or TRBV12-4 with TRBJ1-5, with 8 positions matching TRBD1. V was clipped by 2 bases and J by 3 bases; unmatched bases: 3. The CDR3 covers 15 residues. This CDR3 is CASSLMDRDNQPQHF. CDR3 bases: TGTGCCAGCAGTTTAATGGACAGGGACAATCAGCCCCAGCATTTT.